This T cell receptor beta chain was found in a study of response to subunit inactivated influenza vaccine. Germline CDR1 and CDR2: SGHRS and YFSETQ. V was clipped by 4 bases and J by 4 bases; unmatched bases: 10. CDR3 size: 17 residues. This clonotype was counted a few times. One entry per CDR3 protein, called by TCRdb with MiXCR from the RT-PCR reads. This sample has about 540,000 distinct CDR3 sequences, with under 30% found just once. This sample also appeared in a second study, on T cells expressing NK-cell markers. That report adds: Template switching by 5'RACE with UMIs generated the TCR beta cDNA. Sequencing covered eight donors, seven HCMV-seropositive and one seronegative.

This TCR derives from a man in his forties or fifties who received an inactivated influenza vaccine. The V and J genes are TRBV5-1 and TRBJ2-3; 12 bases line up with TRBD2. Sequencing used CD4+ T cells sorted from PBMCs, obtained 11 to 12 days after vaccination. The CDR3 nucleotides are TGCGCCAGCAGCGGGCGACTAGCGGGGGCCTGGCCAGATACGCAGTATTTT. It specifies CASSGRLAGAWPDTQYF.